The sequence of this TCR beta chain was determined in a study of OX40 agonist ivuxolimab in advanced cancers. The overall study: Patients received ivuxolimab, an agonistic anti-OX40 (CD134) antibody. Three patients responded partially, comprising one with hepatocellular carcinoma and two with cutaneous melanoma. Study-level findings and limits: At doses 0.1 to 3.0 mg/kg, CD4+ and CD8+ clones expanded.

A word on this clone: As yet, its antigen is unknown.

Germline values: CDR1 SEHNR, CDR2 FQNEAQ (reference sequence). V lost 5 bases to trimming and J lost 4 bases; unmatched junction nucleotides: 5. This CDR3 has 14 amino acids. Peripheral blood came from all dose cohorts at three timepoints. The repertoire was sequenced with immunoSEQ multiplex PCR; TCRdb's copy has only in-frame clones and lacks some. The data hold about 94,000 clones, with around 90% observed a single time. The TCR was taken from an adult with an advanced solid tumor such as melanoma, head and neck, liver or kidney cancer. The V call is TRBV7-9, the J call TRBJ1-2; 9 bases match TRBD1. The sequenced sample was CD4+ or CD8+ T cells sorted from blood, obtained in a trial of the OX40 agonist ivuxolimab. CDR3 sequence: CASSEGQGGYGYTF. As DNA, the CDR3 is TGTGCCAGCAGCGAGGGACAGGGCGGCTATGGCTACACCTTC.